This TCR beta chain was recovered during a study of blood T cell repertoires in COVID-19. Study details: Samples came from the United States, Italy and Spain, spanning acute and convalescent COVID-19. Sample material is recorded as cDNA or gDNA derived from T cells, B-cell-depleted T cells, or PBMCs.

Assay: immunoSEQ multiplex PCR; the TCRdb copy retains only in-frame clones and omits some. Among about 170,000 clones listed, 70% to 85% were seen once. The V gene lost 4 bases and the J gene lost 4 bases, with 19 bases spanning the gap. The CDR3 has 15 residues. CDR1 is GTSNPN and CDR2 is SVGIG in the germline V gene (reference sequence). The chain combines TRBV30 with TRBJ1-2, with a tentative D call TRBD1 (5 bases). The receptor was derived from a woman older than 75 with acute or convalescent COVID-19. Material: peripheral blood. CDR3 bases: TGTGCCTGGAACCGGGGGGGGGAATTGGTCTATGGCTACACCTTC. Its translation is CAWNRGGELVYGYTF.